This TCR beta chain was identified during a study of beta chain features in type 1 diabetes. Study-level results: In every one of the four CD4+ subsets, TCRB CDR3s were moderately but significantly shorter in Type 1 diabetes patients.

cDNA synthesis used the whole RNA isolate, giving expressed TCRB sequences. TCRdb keeps only in-frame clones here, not all; method: immunoSEQ multiplex PCR. The sample carries some 280,000 clones, 14% recorded once. The CDR3 spans 13 residues. The junction had 4 bases not matched to a gene; V was cut back by 5 bases and J by 5 bases. Germline V gene data show CDR1 as SGHRS and CDR2 as YFSETQ. This clone was found a few times. What it binds is unknown. Specimen: naive CD4+ T cells from blood. The chain joins TRBV5-1 to TRBJ1-2; TRBD1 matches 9 bases. This clonotype was sampled from a man between 25 and 39 years old with type 1 diabetes. The CDR3 DNA reads TGCGCCAGCAGGGGGACAGGGCGATATGGCTACACCTTC. Translating it yields CASRGTGRYGYTF. Full variable domain (outside the CDR3, taken from reference TRBV5-1 and TRBJ1-2): KAGVTQTPRYLIKTRGQQVTLSCSPISGHRSVSWYQQTPGQGLQFLFEYFSETQRNKGNFPGRFSGRQFSNSRSEMNVSTLELGDSALYLCASRGTGRYGYTFGSGTRLTVV.